One and the same sample provided the 16 T cell receptor beta chains below, sequenced in a study of blood T cell repertoires in COVID-19. Repertoires were generated with immunoSEQ multiplex PCR, while TCRdb's copy carries only in-frame clones and drops some. The data show 150,000 to 200,000 clones, with just under 80% seen just once and about 15% held by the top ten. Material for sequencing was peripheral blood. Source of these receptors: a woman older than 75 with acute or convalescent COVID-19.

The chain uses TRBV15 and TRBJ1-1, with D tentatively TRBD1 (6 bases). The CDR3 has 13 amino acids. V dropped 0 bases and J dropped 8 bases, with 10 bases sitting between them. The germline gives CDR1 LNHNV, CDR2 YYDKDF (reference sequence). DNA for the CDR3: TGTGCCACCAGCAGAGATCCCGGGACAGAAGCTTTCTTT. Translating it yields CATSRDPGTEAFF.

This chain joins TRBV7-2 and TRBJ1-4; D is undetermined. CDR3 length: 14 residues. Germline loops: CDR1 SGHTA, CDR2 FQGNSA. V dropped 1 base and J dropped 1 base, with 4 bases sitting between them. CDR3 in amino acids: CASSLGQTNEKLFF. The CDR3, as DNA: TGTGCCAGCAGCTTAGGGCAAACTAATGAAAAACTGTTTTTT.

This clone turned up a few times. J is TRBJ2-7 and V is TRBV24-1; 7 positions agree with TRBD2. The J segment lost 6 bases and the V segment lost 3 bases, leaving 7 bases of the junction unmatched. The germline CDR1 and CDR2 sequences are KGHDR and SFDVKD. The CDR3 runs to 14 residues. CDR3 sequence: CATSDRREKGEQYF. Here the CDR3 DNA reads TGTGCCACCAGTGATAGGCGGGAGAAGGGCGAGCAGTACTTC.

With respect to this clone: The same CDR3 also results from other DNA sequences found in this sample. The rearrangement joins TRBV5-1 to TRBJ2-1, with D possibly matching TRBD1 (6 bases). Germline V gives CDR1 SGHRS, CDR2 YFSETQ. V lost 3 bases and J 1 base, leaving 8 bases between the germline ends. The CDR3 extends over 14 amino acids. The CDR3, as DNA: TGCGCCAGCAGCTCAGGGGAGTCCTACAATGAGCAGTTCTTC. Its protein product is CASSSGESYNEQFF.

This clone was counted between two and nine times. The chain links TRBV5-5 to TRBJ1-2, with unresolved D. The CDR3 length is 12 residues. The germline gives CDR1 SGHKS, CDR2 YYEKEE (reference sequence). V was trimmed by 1 base and J by 6 bases, leaving 7 bases between them. As DNA, the CDR3 is TGTGCCAGCAGCTTGACTTCGAATGGCTACACCTTC. It translates to CASSLTSNGYTF.

The chain has TRBV13 and TRBJ2-2; 13 nucleotides line up with TRBD2. Germline assignment: CDR1 PRHDT and CDR2 FYEKMQ (reference sequence). V gave up 2 bases and J gave up 5 bases; unmatched junction bases: 11. This CDR3 contains 19 residues. The CDR3 loop reads CASSLTLRLAGGGTGELFF. CDR3 DNA: TGTGCCAGCAGCTTAACCCTGAGACTAGCGGGAGGTGGAACCGGGGAGCTGTTTTTT.

This chain connects TRBV9 to TRBJ2-1; 11 nucleotides align to TRBD2. Trimming cost V 2 bases and J 7 bases; bases outside gene matches: 5. The CDR3 has 15 residues. Per the germline V gene, CDR1 is SGDLS and CDR2 is YYNGEE. CDR3 sequence reads: CASSVASGGMNEQFF. CDR3 nucleotide sequence: TGTGCCAGCAGCGTGGCTAGCGGGGGGATGAATGAGCAGTTCTTC.

The chain employs TRBV27 and TRBJ2-3, with D possibly being TRBD1 (6 bases). The V and J ends lost 5 bases and 1 base respectively, with 13 bases between them. This CDR3 has 15 amino acids. The germline CDR1 and CDR2 sequences are MNHEY and SMNVEV (reference sequence). The CDR3 loop reads CASSPRTAGTDTQYF. The CDR3 DNA reads as TGTGCCAGCAGTCCAAGGACAGCTGGCACAGATACGCAGTATTTT.

V usage is TRBV19 and J usage is TRBJ2-3; D unclear. Trimming removed 3 bases at V and 3 bases at J, with 4 bases between. This CDR3 is built from 12 residues. Germline CDR1 reads LNHDA; CDR2 reads SQIVND (reference sequence). In nucleotides, the CDR3 is TGTGCCAGTAGTATCCATACAGATACGCAGTATTTT. Protein sequence: CASSIHTDTQYF. The full variable domain, completed using reference TRBV19 and TRBJ2-3, is DGGITQSPKYLFRKEGQNVTLSCEQNLNHDAMYWYRQDPGQGLRLIYYSQIVNDFQKGDIAEGYSVSREKKESFPLTVTSAQKNPTAFYLCASSIHTDTQYFGPGTRLTVL.

The rearrangement joins TRBV29-1 to TRBJ1-1, with a tentative D call TRBD1 (5 bases). CDR3 size: 15 residues. V lost 1 base and J lost 1, with 13 bases in between. Germline V lookup: CDR1 SQVTM, CDR2 ANQGSEA. The CDR3 here is CSVEGWGRGNTEAFF. The DNA for the CDR3 is TGCAGCGTTGAAGGATGGGGGAGGGGGAACACTGAAGCTTTCTTT.

The gene calls are TRBV28 and TRBJ1-4; maybe TRBD1 (6 bases). V lost 3 bases and J 10 bases, leaving 15 bases between the germline ends. Per the germline V gene, CDR1 is MDHEN and CDR2 is SYDVKM. The CDR3 length is 14 residues. The CDR3 DNA follows: TGTGCCAGCAGTTTTTCCGGGCTCAGGGGAAAACTGTTTTTT. This gives the protein CASSFSGLRGKLFF.

The chain couples TRBV28 to TRBJ2-2; 8 bases align to TRBD2. Trimming took 7 bases from V and 5 from J; bases not matched to a gene: 9. The CDR3 totals 15 residues. Germline CDR1 reads MDHEN; CDR2 reads SYDVKM. The CDR3 DNA is TGTGCCAGCAAGGAAGCGGGAGTTTGGACCGGGGAGCTGTTTTTT. Protein sequence: CASKEAGVWTGELFF.

The chain is built from TRBV9 and TRBJ1-1; the D is unclear. Trimming took 0 bases from V and 2 from J, leaving 5 bases between them. CDR3 length: 13 amino acids. Per germline, CDR1 SGDLS and CDR2 YYNGEE. CDR3 amino acids: CASSVASNTEAFF. In DNA form, the CDR3 reads TGTGCCAGCAGCGTAGCGAGTAACACTGAAGCTTTCTTT. The variable domain in full, with the rest retrieved from reference TRBV9 and TRBJ1-1, is DSGVTQTPKHLITATGQRVTLRCSPRSGDLSVYWYQQSLDQGLQFLIQYYNGEERAKGNILERFSAQQFPDLHSELNLSSLELGDSALYFCASSVASNTEAFFGQGTRLTVV.

The rearrangement joins TRBV5-1 to TRBJ2-2; tentatively, D is TRBD2 (6 bases). Germline V gives CDR1 SGHRS, CDR2 YFSETQ. This CDR3 spans 15 amino acids. Trimming took off 3 bases at V and 0 bases at J, with 9 bases between the two ends. The CDR3 sequence: CASSSREANTGELFF. As DNA, the CDR3 is TGCGCCAGCAGCTCGAGGGAGGCGAACACCGGGGAGCTGTTTTTT. Using reference TRBV5-1 and TRBJ2-2 for the parts outside the CDR3, the full variable domain is KAGVTQTPRYLIKTRGQQVTLSCSPISGHRSVSWYQQTPGQGLQFLFEYFSETQRNKGNFPGRFSGRQFSNSRSEMNVSTLELGDSALYLCASSSREANTGELFFGEGSRLTVL.

The rearrangement links TRBV5-1 to TRBJ1-5, with 7 positions matching TRBD1. The CDR3 consists of 14 residues. V shed 4 bases and J 7 bases; nucleotides not matched to a gene: 8. Germline V gene data show CDR1 as SGHRS and CDR2 as YFSETQ. The CDR3 protein is CASSTTGEGQPQHF. The DNA for the CDR3 is TGCGCCAGCAGCACAACAGGGGAAGGCCAGCCCCAGCATTTT. Based on the CDR3 plus reference TRBV5-1 and TRBJ1-5, the full variable domain is KAGVTQTPRYLIKTRGQQVTLSCSPISGHRSVSWYQQTPGQGLQFLFEYFSETQRNKGNFPGRFSGRQFSNSRSEMNVSTLELGDSALYLCASSTTGEGQPQHFGDGTRLSIL.

The genes are TRBV27 and TRBJ2-7; D gene uncertain. V was trimmed by 0 bases and J by 0 bases, leaving 9 bases between them. The CDR3 covers 15 residues. Germline V lookup: CDR1 MNHEY, CDR2 SMNVEV (reference sequence). The CDR3 nucleotides are TGTGCCAGCAGTTTATCGGGCTACAGCTCCTACGAGCAGTACTTC. It specifies CASSLSGYSSYEQYF.